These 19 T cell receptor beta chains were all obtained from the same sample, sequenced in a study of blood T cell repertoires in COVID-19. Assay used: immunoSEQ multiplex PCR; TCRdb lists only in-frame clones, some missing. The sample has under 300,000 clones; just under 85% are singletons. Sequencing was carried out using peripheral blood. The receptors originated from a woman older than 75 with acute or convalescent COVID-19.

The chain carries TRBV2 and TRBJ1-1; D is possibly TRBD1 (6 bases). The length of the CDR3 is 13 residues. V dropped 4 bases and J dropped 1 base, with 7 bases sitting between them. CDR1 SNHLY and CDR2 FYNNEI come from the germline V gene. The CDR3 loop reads CASSGQANTEAFF. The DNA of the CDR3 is TGTGCCAGCAGTGGACAGGCGAACACTGAAGCTTTCTTT. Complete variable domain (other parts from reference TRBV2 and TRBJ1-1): EPEVTQTPSHQVTQMGQEVILRCVPISNHLYFYWYRQILGQKVEFLVSFYNNEISEKSEIFDDQFSVERPDGSNFTLKIRSTKLEDSAMYFCASSGQANTEAFFGQGTRLTVV.

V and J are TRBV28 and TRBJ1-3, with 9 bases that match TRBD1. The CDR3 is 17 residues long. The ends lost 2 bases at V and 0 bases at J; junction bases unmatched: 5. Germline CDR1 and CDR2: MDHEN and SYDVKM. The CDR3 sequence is CASSLGTGPPSGNTIYF. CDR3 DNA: TGTGCCAGCAGTTTAGGGACAGGGCCTCCCTCTGGAAACACCATATATTTT.

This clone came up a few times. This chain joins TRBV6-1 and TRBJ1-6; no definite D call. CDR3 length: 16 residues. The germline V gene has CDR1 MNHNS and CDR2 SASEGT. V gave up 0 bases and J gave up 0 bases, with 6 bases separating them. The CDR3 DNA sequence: TGTGCCAGCAGTGAAGCGTATAACTCCTATAATTCACCCCTCCACTTT. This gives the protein CASSEAYNSYNSPLHF.

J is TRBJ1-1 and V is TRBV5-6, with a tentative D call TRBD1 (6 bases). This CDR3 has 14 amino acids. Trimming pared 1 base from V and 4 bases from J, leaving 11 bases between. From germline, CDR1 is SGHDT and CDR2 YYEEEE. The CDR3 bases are TGTGCCAGCAGCTTGCTGGCGACAGGCACTGAAGCTTTCTTT. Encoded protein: CASSLLATGTEAFF.

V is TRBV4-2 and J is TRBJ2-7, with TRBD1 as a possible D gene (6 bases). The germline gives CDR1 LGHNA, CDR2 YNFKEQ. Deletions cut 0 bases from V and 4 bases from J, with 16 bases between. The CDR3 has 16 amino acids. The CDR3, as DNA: TGTGCCAGCAGCCAAGAAGGCCGAACAGGGTCTTACGAGCAGTACTTC. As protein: CASSQEGRTGSYEQYF.

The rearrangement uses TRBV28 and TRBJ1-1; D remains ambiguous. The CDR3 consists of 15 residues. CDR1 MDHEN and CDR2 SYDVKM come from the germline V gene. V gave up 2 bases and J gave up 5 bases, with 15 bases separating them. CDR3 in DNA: TGTGCCAGCAGTTTACCGCCGGTTTTCGGGACTGAAGCTTTCTTT. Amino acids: CASSLPPVFGTEAFF.

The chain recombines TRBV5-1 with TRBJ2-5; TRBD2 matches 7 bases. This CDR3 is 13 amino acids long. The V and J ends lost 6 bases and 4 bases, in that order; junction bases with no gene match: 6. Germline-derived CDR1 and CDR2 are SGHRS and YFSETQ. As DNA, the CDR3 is TGCGCCAGCAAAGGGGAGGGAGGAGAGACCCAGTACTTC. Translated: CASKGEGGETQYF. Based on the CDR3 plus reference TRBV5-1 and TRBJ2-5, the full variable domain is KAGVTQTPRYLIKTRGQQVTLSCSPISGHRSVSWYQQTPGQGLQFLFEYFSETQRNKGNFPGRFSGRQFSNSRSEMNVSTLELGDSALYLCASKGEGGETQYFGPGTRLLVL.

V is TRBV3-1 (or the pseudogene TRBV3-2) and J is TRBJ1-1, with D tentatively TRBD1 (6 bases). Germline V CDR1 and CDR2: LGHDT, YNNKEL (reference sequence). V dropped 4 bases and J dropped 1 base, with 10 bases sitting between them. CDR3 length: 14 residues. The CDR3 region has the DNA TGTGCCAGCAGCCCACAGACAGGGAACACTGAAGCTTTCTTT. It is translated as CASSPQTGNTEAFF.

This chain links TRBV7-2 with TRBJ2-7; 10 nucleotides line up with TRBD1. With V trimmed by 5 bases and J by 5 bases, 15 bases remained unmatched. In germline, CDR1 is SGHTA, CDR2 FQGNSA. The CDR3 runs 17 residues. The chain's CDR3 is CASSPRPPGQGDHEQYF. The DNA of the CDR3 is TGTGCCAGCAGCCCCCGCCCCCCCGGACAGGGGGATCACGAGCAGTACTTC. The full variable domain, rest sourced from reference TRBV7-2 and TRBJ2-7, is GAGVSQSPSNKVTEKGKDVELRCDPISGHTALYWYRQSLGQGLEFLIYFQGNSAPDKSGLPSDRFSAERTGGSVSTLTIQRTQQEDSAVYLCASSPRPPGQGDHEQYFGPGTRLTVT.

CDR3 DNA sequence: TGTGCCAGCAGCACCAAGGACTACACCTACCAAGAGACCCAGTACTTC. It translates to CASSTKDYTYQETQYF. This chain joins TRBV5-4 and TRBJ2-5, with D possibly matching TRBD2 (6 bases). This CDR3 spans 16 amino acids. Germline assignment: CDR1 SGHNT and CDR2 YYREEE (reference sequence). Trimming removed 4 bases at V and 0 bases at J, with 16 bases between.

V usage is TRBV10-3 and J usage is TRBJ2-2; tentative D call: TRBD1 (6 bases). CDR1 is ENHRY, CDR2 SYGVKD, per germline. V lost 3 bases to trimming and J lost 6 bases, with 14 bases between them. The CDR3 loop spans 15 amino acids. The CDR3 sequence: CAISDSTGSAGELFF. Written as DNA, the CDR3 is TGTGCCATCAGTGATTCAACAGGGTCGGCCGGGGAGCTGTTTTTT.

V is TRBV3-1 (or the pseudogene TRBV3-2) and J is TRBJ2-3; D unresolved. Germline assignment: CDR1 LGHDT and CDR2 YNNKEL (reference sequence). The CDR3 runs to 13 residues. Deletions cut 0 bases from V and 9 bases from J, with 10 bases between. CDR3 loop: CASSQDTSRTQYF. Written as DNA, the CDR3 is TGTGCCAGCAGCCAAGATACTTCTCGCACGCAGTATTTT.

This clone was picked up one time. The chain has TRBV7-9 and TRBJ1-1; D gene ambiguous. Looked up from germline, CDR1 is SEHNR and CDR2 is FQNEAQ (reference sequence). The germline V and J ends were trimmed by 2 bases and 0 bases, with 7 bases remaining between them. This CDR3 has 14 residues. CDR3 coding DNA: TGTGCCAGCAGCTTACCCGGGTTGAACACTGAAGCTTTCTTT. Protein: CASSLPGLNTEAFF.

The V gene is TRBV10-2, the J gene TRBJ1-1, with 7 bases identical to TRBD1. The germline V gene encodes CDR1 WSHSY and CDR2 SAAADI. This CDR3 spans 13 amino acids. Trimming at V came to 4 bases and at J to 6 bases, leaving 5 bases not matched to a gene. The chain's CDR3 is CASSVTGNAEAFF. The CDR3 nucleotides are TGCGCCAGCAGTGTGACAGGGAATGCTGAAGCTTTCTTT.

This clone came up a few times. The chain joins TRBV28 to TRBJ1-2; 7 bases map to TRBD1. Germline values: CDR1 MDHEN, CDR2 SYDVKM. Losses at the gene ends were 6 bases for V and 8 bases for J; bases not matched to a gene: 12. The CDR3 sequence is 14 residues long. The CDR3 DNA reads TGTGCCAGCAGAGAGCCTAAGGACAGGCGAGGCTACACCTTC. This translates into CASREPKDRRGYTF.

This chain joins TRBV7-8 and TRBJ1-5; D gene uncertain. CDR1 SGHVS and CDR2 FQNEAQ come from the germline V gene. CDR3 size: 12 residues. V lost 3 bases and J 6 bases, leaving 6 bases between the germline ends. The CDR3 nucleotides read TGTGCCAGCAGCTTGGAGAGTCAGCCCCAGCATTTT. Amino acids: CASSLESQPQHF.

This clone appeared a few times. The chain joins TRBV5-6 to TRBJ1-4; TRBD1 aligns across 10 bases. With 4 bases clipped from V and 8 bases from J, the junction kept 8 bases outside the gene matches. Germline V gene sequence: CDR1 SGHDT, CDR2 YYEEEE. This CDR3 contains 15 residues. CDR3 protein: CASSRRTGGEEKLFF. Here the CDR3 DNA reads TGTGCCAGCAGCAGACGGACAGGGGGAGAGGAAAAACTGTTTTTT. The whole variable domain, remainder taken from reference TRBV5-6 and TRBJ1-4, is DAGVTQSPTHLIKTRGQQVTLRCSPKSGHDTVSWYQQALGQGPQFIFQYYEEEERQRGNFPDRFSGHQFPNYSSELNVNALLLGDSALYLCASSRRTGGEEKLFFGSGTQLSVL.

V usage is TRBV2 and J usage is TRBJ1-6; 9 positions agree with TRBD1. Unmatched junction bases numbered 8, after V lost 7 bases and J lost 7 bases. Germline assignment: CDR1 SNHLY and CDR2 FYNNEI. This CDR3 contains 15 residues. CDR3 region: CASIQSGTGNSPLHF. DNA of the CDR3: TGTGCCAGCATTCAATCCGGGACAGGGAATTCACCCCTCCACTTT. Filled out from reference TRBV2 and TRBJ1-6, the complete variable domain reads EPEVTQTPSHQVTQMGQEVILRCVPISNHLYFYWYRQILGQKVEFLVSFYNNEISEKSEIFDDQFSVERPDGSNFTLKIRSTKLEDSAMYFCASIQSGTGNSPLHFGNGTRLTVT.

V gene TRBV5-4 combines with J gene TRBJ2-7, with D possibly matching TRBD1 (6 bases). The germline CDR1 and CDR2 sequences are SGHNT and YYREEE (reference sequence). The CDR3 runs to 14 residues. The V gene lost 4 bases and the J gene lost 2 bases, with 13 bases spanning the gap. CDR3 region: CASSPPGQTYEQYF. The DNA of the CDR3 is TGTGCCAGCAGCCCCCCGGGACAAACCTACGAGCAGTACTTC.